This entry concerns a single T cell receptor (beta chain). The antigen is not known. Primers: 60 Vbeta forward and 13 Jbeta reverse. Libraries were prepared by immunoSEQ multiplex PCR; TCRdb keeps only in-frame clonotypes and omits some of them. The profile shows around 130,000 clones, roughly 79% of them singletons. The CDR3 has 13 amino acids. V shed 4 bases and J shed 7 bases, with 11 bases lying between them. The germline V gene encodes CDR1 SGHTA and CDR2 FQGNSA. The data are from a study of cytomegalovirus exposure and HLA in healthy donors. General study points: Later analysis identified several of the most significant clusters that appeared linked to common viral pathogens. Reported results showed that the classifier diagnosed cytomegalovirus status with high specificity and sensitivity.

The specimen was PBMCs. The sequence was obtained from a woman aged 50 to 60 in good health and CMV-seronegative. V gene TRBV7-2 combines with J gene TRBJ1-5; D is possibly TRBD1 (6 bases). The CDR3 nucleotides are TGTGCCAGCAGCTCTGGGGGCCCACAGCCCCAGCATTTT. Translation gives CASSSGGPQPQHF.